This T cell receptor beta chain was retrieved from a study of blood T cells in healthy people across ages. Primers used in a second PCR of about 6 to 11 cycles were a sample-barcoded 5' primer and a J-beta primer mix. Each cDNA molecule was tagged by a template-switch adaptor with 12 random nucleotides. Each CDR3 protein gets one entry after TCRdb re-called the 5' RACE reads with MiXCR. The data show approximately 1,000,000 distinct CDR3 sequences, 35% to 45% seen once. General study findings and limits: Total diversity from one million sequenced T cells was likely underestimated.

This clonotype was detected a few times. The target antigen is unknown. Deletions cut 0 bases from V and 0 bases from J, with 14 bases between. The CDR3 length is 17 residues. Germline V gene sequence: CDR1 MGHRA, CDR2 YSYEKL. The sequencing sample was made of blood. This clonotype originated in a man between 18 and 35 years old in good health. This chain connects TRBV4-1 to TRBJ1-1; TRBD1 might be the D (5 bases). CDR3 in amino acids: CASSQDPSRDLNTEAFF. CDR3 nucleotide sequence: TGCGCCAGCAGCCAAGATCCTTCCAGGGACTTGAACACTGAAGCTTTCTTT.